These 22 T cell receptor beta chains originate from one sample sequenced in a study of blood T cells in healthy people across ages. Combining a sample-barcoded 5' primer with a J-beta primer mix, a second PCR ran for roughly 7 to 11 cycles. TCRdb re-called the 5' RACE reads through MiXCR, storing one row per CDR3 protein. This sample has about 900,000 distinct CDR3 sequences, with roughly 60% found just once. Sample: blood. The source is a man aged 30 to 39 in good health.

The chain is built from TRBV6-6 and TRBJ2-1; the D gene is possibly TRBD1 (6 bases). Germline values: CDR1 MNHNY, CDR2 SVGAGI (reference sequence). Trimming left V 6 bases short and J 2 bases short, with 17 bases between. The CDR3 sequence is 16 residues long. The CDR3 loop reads CASSQPGQRAYNEQFF. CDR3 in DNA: TGTGCCAGCAGCCAACCGGGACAACGAGCCTACAATGAGCAGTTCTTC.

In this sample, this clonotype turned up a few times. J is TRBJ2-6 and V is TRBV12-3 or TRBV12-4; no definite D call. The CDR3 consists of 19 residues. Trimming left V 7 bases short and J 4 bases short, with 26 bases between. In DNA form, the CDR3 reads TGTGCCAGCACCTCAGAGACGGCAGCTTACTCTGACGGGGCCAACGTCCTGACTTTC. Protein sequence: CASTSETAAYSDGANVLTF.

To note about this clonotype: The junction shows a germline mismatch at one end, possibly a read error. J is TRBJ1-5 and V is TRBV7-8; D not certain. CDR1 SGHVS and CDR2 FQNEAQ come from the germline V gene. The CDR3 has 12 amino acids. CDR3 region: CASGLARQPQHF. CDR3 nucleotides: TGTGCCAGCGGCTTAGCGCGTCAGCCCCAGCATTTT.

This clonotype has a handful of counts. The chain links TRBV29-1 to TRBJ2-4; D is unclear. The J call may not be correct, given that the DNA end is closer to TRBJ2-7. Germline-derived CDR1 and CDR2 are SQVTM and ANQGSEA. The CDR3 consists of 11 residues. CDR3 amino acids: CSGEVGYEQYF. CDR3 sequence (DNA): TGCAGCGGCGAGGTCGGTTACGAGCAGTACTTC.

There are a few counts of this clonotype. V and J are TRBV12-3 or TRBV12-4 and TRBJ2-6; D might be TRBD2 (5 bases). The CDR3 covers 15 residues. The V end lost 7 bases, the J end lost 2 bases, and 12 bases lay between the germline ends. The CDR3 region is CASTIGSPGANVLTF. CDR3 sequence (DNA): TGTGCCAGCACCATAGGGAGCCCTGGGGCCAACGTCCTGACTTTC.

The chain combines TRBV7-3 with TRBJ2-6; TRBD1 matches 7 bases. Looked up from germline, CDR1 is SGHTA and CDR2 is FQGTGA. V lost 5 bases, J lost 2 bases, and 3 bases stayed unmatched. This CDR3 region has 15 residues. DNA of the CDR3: TGTGCCAGCAGCGCAGGGACAGCTGGGGCCAACGTCCTGACTTTC. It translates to CASSAGTAGANVLTF.

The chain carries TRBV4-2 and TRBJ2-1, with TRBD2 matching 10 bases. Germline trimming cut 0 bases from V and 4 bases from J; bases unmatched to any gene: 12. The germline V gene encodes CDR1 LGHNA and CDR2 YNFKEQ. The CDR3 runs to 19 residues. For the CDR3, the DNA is TGTGCCAGCAGCCAAGATAGGGGCCAGCGGGGGGGCATGTACAATGAGCAGTTCTTC. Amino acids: CASSQDRGQRGGMYNEQFF.

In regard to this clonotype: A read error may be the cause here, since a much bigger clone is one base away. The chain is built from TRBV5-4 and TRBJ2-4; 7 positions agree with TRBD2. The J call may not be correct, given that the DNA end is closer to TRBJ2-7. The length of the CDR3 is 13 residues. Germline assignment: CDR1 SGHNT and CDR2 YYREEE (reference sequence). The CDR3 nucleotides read TGTGCCAGCAGCGTGGGGGGGTACTACGAGCAGTACTTC. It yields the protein CASSVGGYYEQYF.

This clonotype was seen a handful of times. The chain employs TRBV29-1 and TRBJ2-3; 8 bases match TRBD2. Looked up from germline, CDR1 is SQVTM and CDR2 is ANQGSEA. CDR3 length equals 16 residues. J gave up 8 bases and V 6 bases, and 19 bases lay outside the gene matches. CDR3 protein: CSVGRSGSGAHSTQYF. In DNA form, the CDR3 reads TGCAGCGTGGGAAGGTCCGGTAGCGGGGCGCATAGTACGCAGTATTTT.

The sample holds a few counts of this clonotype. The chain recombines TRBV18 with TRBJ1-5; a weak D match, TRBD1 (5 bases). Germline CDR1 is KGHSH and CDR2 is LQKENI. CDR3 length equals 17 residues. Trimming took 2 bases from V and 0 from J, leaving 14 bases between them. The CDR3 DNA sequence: TGTGCCAGCTCACCAACAGAGTGGGGCTATAGCAATCAGCCCCAGCATTTT. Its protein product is CASSPTEWGYSNQPQHF.

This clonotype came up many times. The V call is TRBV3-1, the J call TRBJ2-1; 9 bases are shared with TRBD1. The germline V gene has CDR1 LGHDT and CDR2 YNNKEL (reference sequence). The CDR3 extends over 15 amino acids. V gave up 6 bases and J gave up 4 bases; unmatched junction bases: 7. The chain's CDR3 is CASRSGTGSYNEQFF. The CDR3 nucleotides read TGTGCCAGCAGGTCCGGGACAGGGTCTTACAATGAGCAGTTCTTC.

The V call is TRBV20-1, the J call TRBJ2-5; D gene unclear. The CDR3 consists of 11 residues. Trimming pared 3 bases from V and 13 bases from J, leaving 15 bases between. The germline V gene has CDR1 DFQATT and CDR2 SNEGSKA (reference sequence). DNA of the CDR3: TGCAGTGCTAGGACCCCGTATCGCCCGTACTTC. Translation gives CSARTPYRPYF.

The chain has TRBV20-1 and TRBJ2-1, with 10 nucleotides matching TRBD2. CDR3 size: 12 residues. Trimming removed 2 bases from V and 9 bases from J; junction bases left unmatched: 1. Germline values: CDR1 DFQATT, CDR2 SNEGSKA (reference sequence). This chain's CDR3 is CSARLAGAEQFF. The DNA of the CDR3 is TGCAGTGCTAGACTAGCGGGGGCTGAGCAGTTCTTC.

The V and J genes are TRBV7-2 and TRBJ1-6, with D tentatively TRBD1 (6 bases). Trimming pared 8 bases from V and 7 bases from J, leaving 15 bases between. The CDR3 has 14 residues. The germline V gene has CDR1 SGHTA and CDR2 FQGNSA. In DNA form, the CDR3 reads TGTGCCAGCTCCACAGGGCCGTCGAATTCACCCCTCCACTTT. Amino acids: CASSTGPSNSPLHF.

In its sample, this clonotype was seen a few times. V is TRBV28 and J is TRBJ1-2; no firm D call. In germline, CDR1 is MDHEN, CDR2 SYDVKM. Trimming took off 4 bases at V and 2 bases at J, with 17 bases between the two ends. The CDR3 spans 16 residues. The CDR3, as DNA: TGTGCCAGCAGTTCTCCCGGAGGAGCCTCAAACTATGGCTACACCTTC. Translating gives CASSSPGGASNYGYTF.

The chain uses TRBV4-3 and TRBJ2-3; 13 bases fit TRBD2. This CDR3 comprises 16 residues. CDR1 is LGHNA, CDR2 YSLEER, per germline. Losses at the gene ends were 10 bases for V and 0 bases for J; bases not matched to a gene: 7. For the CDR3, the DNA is TGCGCCAACCGCGGGACTAGCGGGACAAGCACAGATACGCAGTATTTT. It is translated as CANRGTSGTSTDTQYF.

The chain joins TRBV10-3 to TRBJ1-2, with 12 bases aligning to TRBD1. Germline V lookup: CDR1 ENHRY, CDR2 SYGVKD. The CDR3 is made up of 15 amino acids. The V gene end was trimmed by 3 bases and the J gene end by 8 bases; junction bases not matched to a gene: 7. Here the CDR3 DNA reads TGTGCCATCAGTGAACCGGGACAGGGGGCGCAGGGCTACACCTTC. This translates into CAISEPGQGAQGYTF.

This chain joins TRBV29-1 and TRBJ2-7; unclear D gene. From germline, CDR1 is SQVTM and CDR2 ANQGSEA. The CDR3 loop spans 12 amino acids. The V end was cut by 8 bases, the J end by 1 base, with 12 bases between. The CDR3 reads CSFTGQSYEQYF. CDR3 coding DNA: TGCAGCTTTACTGGGCAGTCCTACGAGCAGTACTTC.

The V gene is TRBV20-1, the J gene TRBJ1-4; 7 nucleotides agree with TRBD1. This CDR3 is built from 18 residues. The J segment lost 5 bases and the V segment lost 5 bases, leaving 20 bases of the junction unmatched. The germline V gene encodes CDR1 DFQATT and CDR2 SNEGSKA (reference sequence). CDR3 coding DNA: TGCAGTGCTCGACGGACAGGCTGGGCCCGAACCCCCAATGAAAAACTGTTTTTT. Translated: CSARRTGWARTPNEKLFF.

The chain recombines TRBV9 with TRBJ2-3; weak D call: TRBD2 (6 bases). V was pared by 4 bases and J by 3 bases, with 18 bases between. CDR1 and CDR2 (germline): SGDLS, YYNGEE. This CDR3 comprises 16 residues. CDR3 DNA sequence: TGTGCCAGCAGCTCCCGAGGAGGGGACGAAACAGATACGCAGTATTTT. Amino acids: CASSSRGGDETDTQYF.

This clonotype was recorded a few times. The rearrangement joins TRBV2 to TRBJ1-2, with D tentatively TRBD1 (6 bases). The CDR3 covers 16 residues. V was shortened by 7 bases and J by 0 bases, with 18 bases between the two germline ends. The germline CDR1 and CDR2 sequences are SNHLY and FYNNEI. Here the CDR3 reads CASTVPRTEANYGYTF. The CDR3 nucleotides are TGTGCCAGCACGGTTCCACGGACAGAGGCTAACTATGGCTACACCTTC.

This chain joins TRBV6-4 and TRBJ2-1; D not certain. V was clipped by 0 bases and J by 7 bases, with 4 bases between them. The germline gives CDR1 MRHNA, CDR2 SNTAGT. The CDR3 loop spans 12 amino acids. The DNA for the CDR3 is TGTGCCAGCAGTGACTCTAGGAATGAGCAGTTCTTC. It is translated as CASSDSRNEQFF.